This paragraph covers one TCR beta chain sequence. Its antigen remains unknown. Germline CDR1 and CDR2: LNHDA and SQIVND (reference sequence). The trim removed 4 bases at V and 14 bases at J, leaving 11 bases unmatched. This CDR3 spans 15 amino acids. This specimen comes from a study of T cell responses to AZD1222 COVID-19 vaccine. Study results and caveats: Unmutated variant regions are reportedly the target of nearly half of TCRs that are spike-specific. Clonal diversity was possibly underestimated; the donors were predominantly white British and more often female. Across spike, vaccine-associated CD4 TCRs were found, dominant at 160-218 and 743-854.

Produced via immunoSEQ multiplex PCR; TCRdb's table is partial and in-frame only. The table has 90,000 to 95,000 clones, about 90% seen once; the top ten hold around 8%. Source: peripheral blood, taken on day 0 of AZD1222 vaccination. The sequence was collected from an adult in good health. The chain uses TRBV19 and TRBJ1-6, with 10 bases identical to TRBD1. This CDR3 is CASSRTGTGESTLHF. CDR3 coding DNA: TGTGCCAGTAGTAGAACCGGGACAGGGGAGTCAACCCTCCACTTT.